Listed here are 13 T cell receptor beta chains from one sample, sequenced in a study of cytomegalovirus exposure and HLA in healthy donors. The PCR contained 60 Vbeta and 13 Jbeta primers. The protocol was immunoSEQ multiplex PCR, while the TCRdb copy is restricted to in-frame clones and leaves out a portion. Of some 200,000 clones listed, roughly 68% are singletons. The material sequenced was PBMCs. All receptors come from a middle-aged man in good health and CMV-seropositive.

The CDR3 is CASSPPERGSMNTEAFF. CDR3 sequence (DNA): TGTGCCAGCTCACCACCCGAGAGAGGAAGCATGAACACTGAAGCTTTCTTT. The chain has TRBV18 and TRBJ1-1; no firm D call. This CDR3 has 17 residues. Germline CDR1 is KGHSH and CDR2 is LQKENI. V was pared by 0 bases and J by 0 bases, with 14 bases between.

The rearrangement uses TRBV9 and TRBJ1-1; 7 bases match TRBD1. CDR3 length equals 15 residues. V was clipped by 4 bases and J by 3 bases; unmatched bases: 9. Germline V CDR1 and CDR2: SGDLS, YYNGEE. CDR3 in amino acids: CASSKRQGFDTEAFF. The DNA of the CDR3 is TGTGCCAGCAGCAAACGACAGGGTTTCGACACTGAAGCTTTCTTT.

The chain is built from TRBV13 and TRBJ2-7, with 10 bases identical to TRBD2. Trimming at V came to 4 bases and at J to 0 bases, leaving 6 bases not matched to a gene. CDR1 and CDR2 (germline): PRHDT, FYEKMQ (reference sequence). The CDR3 is 16 residues long. CDR3 sequence (DNA): TGTGCCAGCAGCTCCGAACTAGCGGGGACCTCCTACGAGCAGTACTTC. Translation gives CASSSELAGTSYEQYF.

There are a few counts of this clone. The rearrangement uses TRBV5-4 and TRBJ1-2, with 9 bases identical to TRBD1. Germline lookup yields CDR1 SGHNT and CDR2 YYREEE (reference sequence). CDR3 size: 15 residues. Losses at the gene ends were 4 bases for V and 2 bases for J; bases not matched to a gene: 6. The chain's CDR3 is CASSRRGTGNYGYTF. The CDR3 DNA follows: TGTGCCAGCAGCCGGCGGGGGACAGGGAACTATGGCTACACCTTC. Using reference TRBV5-4 and TRBJ1-2 for the parts outside the CDR3, the full variable domain is ETGVTQSPTHLIKTRGQQVTLRCSSQSGHNTVSWYQQALGQGPQFIFQYYREEENGRGNFPPRFSGLQFPNYSSELNVNALELDDSALYLCASSRRGTGNYGYTFGSGTRLTVV.

J is TRBJ2-1 and V is TRBV29-1, with 8 bases matching TRBD2. J gave up 8 bases and V 0 bases, and 9 bases lay outside the gene matches. Germline assignment: CDR1 SQVTM and CDR2 ANQGSEA. This CDR3 is built from 15 residues. The CDR3 DNA is TGCAGCGTTGAAGAGCCAGCGGGGGTAAGGGATGAGCAGTTCTTC. Amino acids: CSVEEPAGVRDEQFF.

The genes are TRBV29-1 and TRBJ1-6; a possible D gene is TRBD1 (5 bases). The CDR3 contains 13 residues. V lost 6 bases, J lost 9 bases, and 15 bases lay in between. Germline loops: CDR1 SQVTM, CDR2 ANQGSEA. CDR3 in amino acids: CSVEEGVGSPLHF. The CDR3 coding sequence is TGCAGCGTCGAGGAAGGGGTTGGTTCACCCCTCCACTTT.

The CDR3 reads CASSYSKTVSGYEQYF. For the CDR3, the DNA is TGTGCCAGCAGTTACTCGAAGACGGTATCGGGCTACGAGCAGTACTTC. V and J are TRBV6-6 and TRBJ2-7, with no clear D. The CDR3 is 16 amino acids. CDR1 and CDR2 from the germline V gene are MNHNY and SVGAGI (reference sequence). Trimming removed 0 bases from V and 3 bases from J, with 15 bases in between.

The chain recombines TRBV2 with TRBJ2-7; TRBD1 matches 8 bases. The CDR3 runs to 15 residues. V lost 6 bases to trimming and J lost 2 bases; unmatched junction nucleotides: 9. In germline, CDR1 is SNHLY, CDR2 FYNNEI. The CDR3 region is CASRPDRGWAYEQYF. The CDR3 DNA follows: TGTGCCAGCAGACCCGACAGGGGCTGGGCCTACGAGCAGTACTTC.

The chain joins TRBV28 to TRBJ2-2, with 16 bases aligning to TRBD2. Germline assignment: CDR1 MDHEN and CDR2 SYDVKM. This CDR3 has 18 residues. Losses at the gene ends were 4 bases for V and 4 bases for J; bases not matched to a gene: 6. CDR3 DNA: TGTGCCAGCAGTTCACCGGGACTAGCGGGGGGGGCCACCGGGGAGCTGTTTTTT. Translated: CASSSPGLAGGATGELFF. Drawing the rest from reference TRBV28 and TRBJ2-2, the complete variable domain is DVKVTQSSRYLVKRTGEKVFLECVQDMDHENMFWYRQDPGLGLRLIYFSYDVKMKEKGDIPEGYSVSREKKERFSLILESASTNQTSMYLCASSSPGLAGGATGELFFGEGSRLTVL.

V is TRBV4-1 and J is TRBJ2-3; a weak D match, TRBD2 (6 bases). V was shortened by 4 bases and J by 1 base, with 12 bases between the two germline ends. Germline-derived CDR1 and CDR2 are MGHRA and YSYEKL. The CDR3 loop spans 15 amino acids. The CDR3 sequence: CASSPTGTGTDTQYF. The DNA of the CDR3 is TGCGCCAGCAGCCCTACCGGGACTGGCACAGATACGCAGTATTTT.

The J gene is TRBJ2-5, the V gene TRBV9; D is possibly TRBD1 (6 bases). The tail of the sequence fits TRBJ2-7 better, so the J call may be wrong. In germline, CDR1 is SGDLS, CDR2 YYNGEE. The CDR3 is 14 amino acids. The CDR3 nucleotides read TGTGCCAGCAGCGTAGATGGACAGACCTACGAGCAGTACTTC. Its protein is CASSVDGQTYEQYF.

The chain employs TRBV27 and TRBJ1-5, with unresolved D. The ends were cut back, 1 base at V and 9 bases at J, with 22 bases in the middle. CDR1 and CDR2 (germline): MNHEY, SMNVEV (reference sequence). This CDR3 spans 17 amino acids. The CDR3 region is CASSLWARGSLGGPQHF. The CDR3 nucleotides read TGTGCCAGCAGTTTATGGGCGCGGGGTTCCCTGGGTGGGCCCCAGCATTTT.

The chain has TRBV19 and TRBJ2-7; D is uncertain. The germline V and J ends were trimmed by 10 bases and 3 bases, with 13 bases remaining between them. Germline-derived CDR1 and CDR2 are LNHDA and SQIVND (reference sequence). The CDR3 contains 12 residues. CDR3 sequence: CATSPGVYEQYF. Written as DNA, the CDR3 is TGTGCCACCAGTCCGGGTGTCTACGAGCAGTACTTC.